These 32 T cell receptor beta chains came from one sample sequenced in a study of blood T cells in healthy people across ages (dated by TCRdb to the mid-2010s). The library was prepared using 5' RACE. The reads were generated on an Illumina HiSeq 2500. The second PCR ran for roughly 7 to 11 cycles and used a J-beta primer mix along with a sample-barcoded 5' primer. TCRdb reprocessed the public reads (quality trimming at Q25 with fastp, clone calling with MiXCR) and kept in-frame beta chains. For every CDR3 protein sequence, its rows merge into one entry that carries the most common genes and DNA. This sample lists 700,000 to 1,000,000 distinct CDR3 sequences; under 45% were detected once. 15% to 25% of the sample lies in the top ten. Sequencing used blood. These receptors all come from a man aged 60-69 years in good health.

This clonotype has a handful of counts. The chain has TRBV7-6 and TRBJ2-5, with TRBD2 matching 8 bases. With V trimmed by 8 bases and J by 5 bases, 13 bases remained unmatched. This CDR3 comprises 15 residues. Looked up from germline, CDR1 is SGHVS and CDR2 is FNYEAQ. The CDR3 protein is CASAGAGGTVETQYF. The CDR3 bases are TGTGCCAGCGCCGGGGCGGGGGGAACCGTTGAGACCCAGTACTTC. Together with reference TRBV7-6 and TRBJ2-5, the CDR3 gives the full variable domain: GAGVSQSPRYKVTKRGQDVALRCDPISGHVSLYWYRQALGQGPEFLTYFNYEAQQDKSGLPNDRFSAERPEGSISTLTIQRTEQRDSAMYRCASAGAGGTVETQYFGPGTRLLVL.

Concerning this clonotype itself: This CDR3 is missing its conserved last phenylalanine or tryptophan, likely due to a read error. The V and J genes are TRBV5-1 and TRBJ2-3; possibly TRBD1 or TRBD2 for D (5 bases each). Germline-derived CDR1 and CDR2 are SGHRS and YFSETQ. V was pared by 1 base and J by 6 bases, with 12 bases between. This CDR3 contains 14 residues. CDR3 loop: CASSLQGDTDTQYI. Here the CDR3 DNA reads TGCGCCAGCAGCTTGCAGGGAGACACGGATACGCAGTATATT.

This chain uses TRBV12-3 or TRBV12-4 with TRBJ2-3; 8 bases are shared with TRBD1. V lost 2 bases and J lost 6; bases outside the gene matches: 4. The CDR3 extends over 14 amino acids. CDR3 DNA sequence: TGTGCCAGCAGTTTATCAGGGGGCGGCGATACGCAGTATTTT. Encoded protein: CASSLSGGGDTQYF.

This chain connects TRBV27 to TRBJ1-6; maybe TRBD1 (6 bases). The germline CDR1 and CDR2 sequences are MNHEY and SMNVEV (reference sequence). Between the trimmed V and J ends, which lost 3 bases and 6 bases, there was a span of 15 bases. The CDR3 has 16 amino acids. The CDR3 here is CASSLRGGQINSPLHF. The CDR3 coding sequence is TGTGCCAGCAGTTTGAGGGGGGGCCAAATTAATTCACCCCTCCACTTT.

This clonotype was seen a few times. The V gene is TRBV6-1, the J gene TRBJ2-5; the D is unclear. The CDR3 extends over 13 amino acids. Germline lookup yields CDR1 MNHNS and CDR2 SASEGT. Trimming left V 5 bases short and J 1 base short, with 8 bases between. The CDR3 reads CASSTGSQETQYF. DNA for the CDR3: TGTGCCAGCAGTACCGGCAGCCAAGAGACCCAGTACTTC.

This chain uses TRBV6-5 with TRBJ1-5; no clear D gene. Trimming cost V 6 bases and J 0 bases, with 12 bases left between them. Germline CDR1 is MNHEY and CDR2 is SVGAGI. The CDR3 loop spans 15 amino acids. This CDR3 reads CASRSRPHSNQPQHF. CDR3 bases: TGTGCCAGCAGATCCCGACCTCATAGCAATCAGCCCCAGCATTTT.

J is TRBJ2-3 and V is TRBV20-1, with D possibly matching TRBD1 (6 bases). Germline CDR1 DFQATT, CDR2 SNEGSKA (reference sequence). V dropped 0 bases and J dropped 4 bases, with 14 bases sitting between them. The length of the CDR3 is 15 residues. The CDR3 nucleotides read TGCAGTGCTAGAGACGACAGGAGCCCGCCAGATACGCAGTATTTT. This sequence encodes CSARDDRSPPDTQYF.

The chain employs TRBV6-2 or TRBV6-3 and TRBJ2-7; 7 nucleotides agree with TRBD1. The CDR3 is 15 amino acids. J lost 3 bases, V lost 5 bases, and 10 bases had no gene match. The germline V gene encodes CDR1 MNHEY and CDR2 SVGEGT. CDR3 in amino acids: CASSKQGQAHYEQYF. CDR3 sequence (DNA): TGTGCCAGCAGTAAACAAGGACAGGCCCACTACGAGCAGTACTTC.

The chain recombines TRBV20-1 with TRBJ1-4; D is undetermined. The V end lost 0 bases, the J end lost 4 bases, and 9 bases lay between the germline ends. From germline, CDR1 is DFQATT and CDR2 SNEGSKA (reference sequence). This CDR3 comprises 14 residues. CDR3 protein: CSARDTGFNEKLFF. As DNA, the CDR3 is TGCAGTGCTAGAGATACGGGCTTTAATGAAAAACTGTTTTTT.

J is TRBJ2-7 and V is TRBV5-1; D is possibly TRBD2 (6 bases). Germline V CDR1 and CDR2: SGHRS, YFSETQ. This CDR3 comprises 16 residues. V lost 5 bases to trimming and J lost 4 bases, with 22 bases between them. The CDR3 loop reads CASRRDIRDYSYEQYF. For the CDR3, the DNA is TGCGCCAGCAGGCGGGATATTCGGGATTACTCATACGAGCAGTACTTC. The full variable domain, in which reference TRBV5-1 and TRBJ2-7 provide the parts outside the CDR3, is KAGVTQTPRYLIKTRGQQVTLSCSPISGHRSVSWYQQTPGQGLQFLFEYFSETQRNKGNFPGRFSGRQFSNSRSEMNVSTLELGDSALYLCASRRDIRDYSYEQYFGPGTRLTVT.

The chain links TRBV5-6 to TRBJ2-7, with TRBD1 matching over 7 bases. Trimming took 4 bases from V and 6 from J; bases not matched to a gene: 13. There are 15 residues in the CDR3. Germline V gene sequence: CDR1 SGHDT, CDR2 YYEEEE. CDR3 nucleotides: TGTGCCAGCAGCCTTATGGGCAGGGGGTTAGGCGAGCAGTACTTC. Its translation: CASSLMGRGLGEQYF. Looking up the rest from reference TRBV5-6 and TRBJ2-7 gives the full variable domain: DAGVTQSPTHLIKTRGQQVTLRCSPKSGHDTVSWYQQALGQGPQFIFQYYEEEERQRGNFPDRFSGHQFPNYSSELNVNALLLGDSALYLCASSLMGRGLGEQYFGPGTRLTVT.

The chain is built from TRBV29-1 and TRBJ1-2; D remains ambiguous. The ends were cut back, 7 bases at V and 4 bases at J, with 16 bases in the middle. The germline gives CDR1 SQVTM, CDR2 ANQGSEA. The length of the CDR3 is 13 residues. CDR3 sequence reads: CSGPRTSVYGYTF. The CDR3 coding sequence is TGCAGCGGCCCCAGGACCAGTGTCTATGGCTACACCTTC.

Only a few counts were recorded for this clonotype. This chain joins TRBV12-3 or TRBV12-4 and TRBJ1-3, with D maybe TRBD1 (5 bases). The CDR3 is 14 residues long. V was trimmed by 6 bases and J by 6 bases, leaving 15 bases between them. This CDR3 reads CASRIQVGENTIYF. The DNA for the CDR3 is TGTGCCAGCAGAATACAGGTTGGGGAAAACACCATATATTTT.

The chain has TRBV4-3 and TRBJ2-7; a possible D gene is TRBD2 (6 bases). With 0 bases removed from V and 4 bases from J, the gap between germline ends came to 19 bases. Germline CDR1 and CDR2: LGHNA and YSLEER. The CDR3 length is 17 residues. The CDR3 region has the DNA TGCGCCAGCAGCCAAGAAGGCGGAGGGGTAGGAAGGTACGAGCAGTACTTC. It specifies CASSQEGGGVGRYEQYF.

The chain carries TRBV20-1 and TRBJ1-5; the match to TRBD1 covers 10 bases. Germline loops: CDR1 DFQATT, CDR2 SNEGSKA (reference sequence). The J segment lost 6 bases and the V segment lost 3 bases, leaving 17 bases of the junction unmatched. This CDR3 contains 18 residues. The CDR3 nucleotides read TGCAGTGCTAGCCCGGGACAGGGGCTGTCTAGCGTAAGTCAGCCCCAGCATTTT. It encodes CSASPGQGLSSVSQPQHF.

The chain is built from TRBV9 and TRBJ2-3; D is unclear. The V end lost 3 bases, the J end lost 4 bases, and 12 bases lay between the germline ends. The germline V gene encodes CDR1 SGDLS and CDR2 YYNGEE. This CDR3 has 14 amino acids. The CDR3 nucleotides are TGTGCCAGCAGCGAAAACCCCGGGCCAGATACGCAGTATTTT. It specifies CASSENPGPDTQYF. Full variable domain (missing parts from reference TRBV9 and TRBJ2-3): DSGVTQTPKHLITATGQRVTLRCSPRSGDLSVYWYQQSLDQGLQFLIQYYNGEERAKGNILERFSAQQFPDLHSELNLSSLELGDSALYFCASSENPGPDTQYFGPGTRLTVL.

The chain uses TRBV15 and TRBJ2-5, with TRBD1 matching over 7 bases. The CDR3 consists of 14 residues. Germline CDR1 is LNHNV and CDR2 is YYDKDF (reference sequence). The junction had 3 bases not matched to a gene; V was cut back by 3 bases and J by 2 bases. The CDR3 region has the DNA TGTGCCACCAGCAGCCGGACAGGTCAAGAGACCCAGTACTTC. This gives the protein CATSSRTGQETQYF.

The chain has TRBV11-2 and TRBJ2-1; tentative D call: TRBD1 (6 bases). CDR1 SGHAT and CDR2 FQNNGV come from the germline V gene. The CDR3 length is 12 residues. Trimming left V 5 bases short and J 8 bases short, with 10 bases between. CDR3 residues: CASSQGQHEQFF. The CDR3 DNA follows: TGTGCCAGCAGCCAGGGGCAACATGAGCAGTTCTTC. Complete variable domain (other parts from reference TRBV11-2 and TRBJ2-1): EAGVAQSPRYKIIEKRQSVAFWCNPISGHATLYWYQQILGQGPKLLIQFQNNGVVDDSQLPKDRFSAERLKGVDSTLKIQPAKLEDSAVYLCASSQGQHEQFFGPGTRLTVL.

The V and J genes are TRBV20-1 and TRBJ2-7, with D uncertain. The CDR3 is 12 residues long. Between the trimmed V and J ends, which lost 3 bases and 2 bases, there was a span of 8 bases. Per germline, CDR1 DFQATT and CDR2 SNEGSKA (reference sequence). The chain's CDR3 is CSASDTAYEQYF. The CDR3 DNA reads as TGCAGTGCTAGCGACACCGCCTACGAGCAGTACTTC.

CDR3 nucleotides: TGCAGTGCTAGAGGGGGTAGCGGGGGGGAGGATACGCAGTATTTT. As protein: CSARGGSGGEDTQYF. The rearrangement joins TRBV20-1 to TRBJ2-3, with 11 nucleotides matching TRBD2. The junction had 6 bases not matched to a gene; V was cut back by 1 base and J by 6 bases. The CDR3 length is 15 residues. Germline CDR1 is DFQATT and CDR2 is SNEGSKA (reference sequence).

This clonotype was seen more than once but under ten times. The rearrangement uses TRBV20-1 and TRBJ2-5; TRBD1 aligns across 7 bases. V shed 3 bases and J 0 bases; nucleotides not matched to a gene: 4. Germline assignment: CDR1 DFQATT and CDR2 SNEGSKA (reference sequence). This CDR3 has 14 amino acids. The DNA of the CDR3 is TGCAGTGCTAGGAGGGGGCGGTACCAAGAGACCCAGTACTTC. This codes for CSARRGRYQETQYF.

The CDR3 coding sequence is TGTGCCAGCAGTTCCTTCAATCAGCCCCAGCATTTT. Protein product: CASSSFNQPQHF. This chain links TRBV6-2 or TRBV6-3 with TRBJ1-5; no definite D call. The CDR3 runs to 12 residues. The V end was cut by 4 bases, the J end by 3 bases, with 4 bases between. CDR1 and CDR2 (germline): MNHEY, SVGEGT.

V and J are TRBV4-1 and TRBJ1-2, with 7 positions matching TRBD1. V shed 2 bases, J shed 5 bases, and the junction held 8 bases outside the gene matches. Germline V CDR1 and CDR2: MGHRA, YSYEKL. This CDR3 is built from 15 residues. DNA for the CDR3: TGCGCCAGCAGCCAACCGAGACAGGGTAGATATGGCTACACCTTC. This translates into CASSQPRQGRYGYTF.

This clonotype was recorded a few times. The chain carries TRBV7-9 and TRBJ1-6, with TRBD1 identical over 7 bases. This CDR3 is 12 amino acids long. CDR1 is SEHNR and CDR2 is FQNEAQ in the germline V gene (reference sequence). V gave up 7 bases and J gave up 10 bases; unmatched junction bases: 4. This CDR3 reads CASNRGSSPLHF. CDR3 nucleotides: TGTGCCAGCAACAGGGGCAGCTCACCCCTCCACTTT. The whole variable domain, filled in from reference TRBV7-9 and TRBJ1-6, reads DTGVSQNPRHKITKRGQNVTFRCDPISEHNRLYWYRQTLGQGPEFLTYFQNEAQLEKSRLLSDRFSAERPKGSFSTLEIQRTEQGDSAMYLCASNRGSSPLHFGNGTRLTVT.

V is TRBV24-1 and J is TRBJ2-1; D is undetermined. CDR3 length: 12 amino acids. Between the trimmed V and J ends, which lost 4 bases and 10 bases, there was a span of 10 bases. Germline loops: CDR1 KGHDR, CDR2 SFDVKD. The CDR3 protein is CATSDPHAEQFF. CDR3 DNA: TGTGCCACCAGTGACCCCCATGCGGAGCAGTTCTTC.

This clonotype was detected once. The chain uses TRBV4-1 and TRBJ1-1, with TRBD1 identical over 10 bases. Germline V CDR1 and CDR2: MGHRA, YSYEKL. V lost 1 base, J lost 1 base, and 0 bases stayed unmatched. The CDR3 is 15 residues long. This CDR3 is CASSQGQGANTEAFF. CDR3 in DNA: TGCGCCAGCAGCCAAGGACAGGGGGCGAACACTGAAGCTTTCTTT.

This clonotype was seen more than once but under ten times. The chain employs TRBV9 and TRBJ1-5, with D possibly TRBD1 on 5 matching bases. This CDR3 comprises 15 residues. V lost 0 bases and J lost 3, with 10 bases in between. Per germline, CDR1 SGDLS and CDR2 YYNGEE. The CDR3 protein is CASSVEAGINQPQHF. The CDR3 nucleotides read TGTGCCAGCAGCGTAGAGGCAGGGATCAATCAGCCCCAGCATTTT.

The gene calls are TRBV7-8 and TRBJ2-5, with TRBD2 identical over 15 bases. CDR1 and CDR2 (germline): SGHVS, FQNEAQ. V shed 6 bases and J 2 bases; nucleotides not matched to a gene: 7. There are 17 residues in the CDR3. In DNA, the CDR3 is TGTGCCAGCAGACGGACTAGCGGGGGGGCCCTTCAAGAGACCCAGTACTTC. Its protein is CASRRTSGGALQETQYF.

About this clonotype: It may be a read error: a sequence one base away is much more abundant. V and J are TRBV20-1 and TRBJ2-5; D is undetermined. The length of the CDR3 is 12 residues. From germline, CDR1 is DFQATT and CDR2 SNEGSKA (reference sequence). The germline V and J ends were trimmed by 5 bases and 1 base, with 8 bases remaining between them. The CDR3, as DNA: TGCAGTGCTGGTGCCAGCCAAGAGACCCAGTACTTC. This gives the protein CSAGASQETQYF.

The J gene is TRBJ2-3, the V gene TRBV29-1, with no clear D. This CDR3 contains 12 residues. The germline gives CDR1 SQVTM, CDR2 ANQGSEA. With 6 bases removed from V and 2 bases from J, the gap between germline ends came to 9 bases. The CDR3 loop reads CSVLGYTDTQYF. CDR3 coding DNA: TGCAGCGTGCTTGGTTACACAGATACGCAGTATTTT.

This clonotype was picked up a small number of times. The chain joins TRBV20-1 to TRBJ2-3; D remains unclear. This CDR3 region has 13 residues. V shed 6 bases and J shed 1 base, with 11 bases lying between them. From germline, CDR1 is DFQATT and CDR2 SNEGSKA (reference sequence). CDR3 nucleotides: TGCAGTGCCCGCAGCTTGGGCACAGATACGCAGTATTTT. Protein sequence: CSARSLGTDTQYF.

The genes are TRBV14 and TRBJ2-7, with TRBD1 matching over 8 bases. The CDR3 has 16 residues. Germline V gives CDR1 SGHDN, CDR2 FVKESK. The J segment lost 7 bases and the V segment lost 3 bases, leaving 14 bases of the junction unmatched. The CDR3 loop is CASSQSGTGSYNEQYF. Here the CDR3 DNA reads TGTGCCAGCAGCCAGTCCGGGACAGGATCCTACAATGAGCAGTACTTC.